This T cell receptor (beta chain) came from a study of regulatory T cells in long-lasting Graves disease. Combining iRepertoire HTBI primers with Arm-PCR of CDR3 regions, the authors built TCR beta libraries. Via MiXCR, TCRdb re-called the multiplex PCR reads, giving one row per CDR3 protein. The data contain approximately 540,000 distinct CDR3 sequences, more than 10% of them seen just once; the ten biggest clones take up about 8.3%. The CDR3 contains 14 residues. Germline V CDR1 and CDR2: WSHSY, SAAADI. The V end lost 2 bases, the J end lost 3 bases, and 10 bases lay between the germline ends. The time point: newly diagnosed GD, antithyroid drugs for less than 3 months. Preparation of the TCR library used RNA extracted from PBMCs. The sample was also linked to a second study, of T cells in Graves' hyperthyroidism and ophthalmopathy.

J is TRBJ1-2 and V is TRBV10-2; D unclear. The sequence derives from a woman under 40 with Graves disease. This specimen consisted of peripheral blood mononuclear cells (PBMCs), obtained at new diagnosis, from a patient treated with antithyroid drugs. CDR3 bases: TGCGCCAGCAGTGAGCCGGGTGTAGACTATGGCTACACCTTC. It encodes CASSEPGVDYGYTF.